The following is a TCR beta chain sequence with its context. This entry comes from a study of cytomegalovirus exposure and HLA in healthy donors. The PCR had 60 Vbeta and 13 Jbeta primers. TCRdb keeps only in-frame clones here, not all; method: immunoSEQ multiplex PCR. The table lists some 40,000 clones, more than 50% of them singletons. This CDR3 is built from 15 residues. CDR1 is LNHDA and CDR2 is SQIVND in the germline V gene (reference sequence). The chain carries TRBV19 and TRBJ2-5; possible D gene TRBD1, 6 bases. Matching the DNA end better, TRBJ2-7 makes the J call doubtful. Sequencing was carried out using PBMCs. The sequence was obtained from a woman in her forties in good health and CMV-seropositive. The CDR3 DNA reads TGTGCCAGTAGTATAGCGGACAGTTTTCGGGACGAGCAGTACTTC. This translates into CASSIADSFRDEQYF.